This T cell receptor beta chain was documented in a study of identical twins. Using its own MiXCR run on the 5' RACE reads, TCRdb lists one record per CDR3 protein. The sample shows some 1,700,000 distinct CDR3 sequences, around a third of them seen only once. V was cut by 5 bases and J by 1 base, with 9 bases left in between. CDR1 is MGHDK, CDR2 SYGVNS, per germline. This CDR3 has 13 residues. In its sample, this clonotype was seen a few times. This clonotype originated in a newborn girl in good health. The sequenced material came from cord blood. This sequence joins TRBV25-1 and TRBJ2-7; tentatively, D is TRBD1 (6 bases). The CDR3, as DNA: TGTGCCAGCAGTATAACAGGGTCCTACGAGCAGTACTTC. Its protein is CASSITGSYEQYF.